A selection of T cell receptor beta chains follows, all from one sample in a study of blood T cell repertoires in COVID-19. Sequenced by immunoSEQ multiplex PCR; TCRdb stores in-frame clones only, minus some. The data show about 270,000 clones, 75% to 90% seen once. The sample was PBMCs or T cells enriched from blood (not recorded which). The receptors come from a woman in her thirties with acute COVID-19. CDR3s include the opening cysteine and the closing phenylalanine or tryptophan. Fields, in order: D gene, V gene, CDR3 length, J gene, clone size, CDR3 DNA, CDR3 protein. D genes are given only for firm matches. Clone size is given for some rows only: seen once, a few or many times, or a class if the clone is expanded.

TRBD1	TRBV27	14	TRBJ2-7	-	TGTGCCAGCAGTAACGACAGGGACGGTAGAGAGCAGTACTTC	CASSNDRDGREQYF
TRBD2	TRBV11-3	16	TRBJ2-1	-	TGTGCCAGCAGCCCCCTGGGGAGCGGGGGCCTAAATGAGCAGTTCTTC	CASSPLGSGGLNEQFF
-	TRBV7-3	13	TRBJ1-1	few	TGTGCCAGCAGCCCCGGGATACGGACTGAAGCTTTCTTT	CASSPGIRTEAFF
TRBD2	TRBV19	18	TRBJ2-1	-	TGTGCCAGTACCCCGCTGGGGACTAGCGGGAGTCTAGTCAATGAGCAGTTCTTC	CASTPLGTSGSLVNEQFF
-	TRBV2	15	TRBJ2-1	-	TGTGCCAGCAGTGAGCGGTTGGACTCCTACAATGAGCAGTTCTTC	CASSERLDSYNEQFF
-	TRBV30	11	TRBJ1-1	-	TGTGCCTGGCTTGGCGGTTCTGAAGCTTTCTTT	CAWLGGSEAFF
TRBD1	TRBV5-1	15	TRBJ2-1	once	TGCGCCAGCAGCTTGGGAACAGGGGGGCACAATGAGCAGTTCTTC	CASSLGTGGHNEQFF
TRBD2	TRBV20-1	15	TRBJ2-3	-	TGCAGTGCCAGTACTCCACTAGCGGGAGTAGATACGCAGTATTTT	CSASTPLAGVDTQYF
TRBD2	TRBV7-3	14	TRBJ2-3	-	TGTGCCAGCAGCCCCGGACTAGCTGGAGATACGCAGTATTTT	CASSPGLAGDTQYF
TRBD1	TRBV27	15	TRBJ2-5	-	TGTGCCAGCAGTCCCGGGACAGGGGGTCGGGAGACCCAGTACTTC	CASSPGTGGRETQYF
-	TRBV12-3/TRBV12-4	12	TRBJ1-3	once	TGTGCCAGCGCGGTTGGGAGCCGGGGATTATATTTT	CASAVGSRGLYF
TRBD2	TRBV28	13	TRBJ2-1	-	TGTGCCAGCAGCCCGGGGGGGGACAATGAGCAGTTCTTC	CASSPGGDNEQFF
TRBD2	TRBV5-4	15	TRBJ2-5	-	TGTGCCAGCAGCTCTACTAGCGAACCCCAAGAGACCCAGTACTTC	CASSSTSEPQETQYF
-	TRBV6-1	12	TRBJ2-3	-	TGTGCCAGCAGTGAGCGCGGAGATACGCAGTATTTT	CASSERGDTQYF
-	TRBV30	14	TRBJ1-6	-	TGTGCCTGGAGTCTCCCGGGAGTGAATTCACCCCTCCACTTT	CAWSLPGVNSPLHF
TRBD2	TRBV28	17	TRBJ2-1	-	TGTGCCAGCAGCTCCGGGGTGGGACTAGTACGGGAGAATGAGCAGTTCTTC	CASSSGVGLVRENEQFF
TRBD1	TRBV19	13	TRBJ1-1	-	TGTGCCAGTAGTTTACAGGGGTACACTGAAGCTTTCTTT	CASSLQGYTEAFF
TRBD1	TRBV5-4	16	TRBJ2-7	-	TGTGCCAGCAGCTTGGAAGGGGACAGGATAGGGTACGAGCAGTACTTC	CASSLEGDRIGYEQYF
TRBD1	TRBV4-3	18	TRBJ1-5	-	TGCGCCAGCAGCCAAGGCCTACAGGGGGCGCATAGCAATCAGCCCCAGCATTTT	CASSQGLQGAHSNQPQHF
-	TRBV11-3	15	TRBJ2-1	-	TGTGCCAGCAGCTTAGATGGCCAGGCTAACAATGAGCAGTTCTTC	CASSLDGQANNEQFF
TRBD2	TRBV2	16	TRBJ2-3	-	TGTGCCAGCACTGTGGGGGGGTGGGCTGGCACAGATACGCAGTATTTT	CASTVGGWAGTDTQYF
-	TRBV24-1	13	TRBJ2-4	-	TGTGCCACCAGGGGGGCAGGGGAAAACATTCAGTACTTC	CATRGAGENIQYF
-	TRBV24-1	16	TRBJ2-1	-	TGTGCCACCAGTGATCCGACAGGATACTCCTACAATGAGCAGTTCTTC	CATSDPTGYSYNEQFF
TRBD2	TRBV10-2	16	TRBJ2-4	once	TGCGCCAGCAGTGAGTCTTGGCGGGAGGGCGGGAACATTCAGTACTTC	CASSESWREGGNIQYF
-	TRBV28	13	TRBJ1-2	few	TGTGCCAGCAGCCCCCCCCTAGGGGATGGCTACACCTTC	CASSPPLGDGYTF
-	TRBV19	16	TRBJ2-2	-	TGTGCCAGTGTAAAATCCAGGGAAAGGCGAACCGGGGAGCTGTTTTTT	CASVKSRERRTGELFF
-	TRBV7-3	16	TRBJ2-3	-	TGTGCCAGCAGCTTAGGGGGCGGGAGTATCGCGGATACGCAGTATTTT	CASSLGGGSIADTQYF
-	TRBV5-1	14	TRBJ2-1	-	TGCGCCAGCAGCGCCCAAGATATGGGCCTTCAGCAGTTCTTC	CASSAQDMGLQQFF
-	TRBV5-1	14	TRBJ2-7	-	TGCGCCAGCACGAGCGAGGCCGGAACCTACGAGCAGTACTTC	CASTSEAGTYEQYF
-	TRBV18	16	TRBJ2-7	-	TGTGCCAGCTCACCTCAGGACGGACTTGGGTCCTACGAGCAGTACTTC	CASSPQDGLGSYEQYF
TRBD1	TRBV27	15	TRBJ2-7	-	TGTGCCAGCAGCCGTCCGGGACAGGGTTTTTACGAGCAGTACTTC	CASSRPGQGFYEQYF
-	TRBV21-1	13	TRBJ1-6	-	TGTGCCAGCAGCAAAGGGGAGGGAGTGGCCCTCCACTTT	CASSKGEGVALHF
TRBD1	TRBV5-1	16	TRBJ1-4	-	TGCGCCAGCAGCTTGGGACCACAGGGGGCAGGAGAAAAACTGTTTTTT	CASSLGPQGAGEKLFF
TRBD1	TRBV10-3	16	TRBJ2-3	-	TGTGCCATCAAACCGGGACAGGGGGCGCGGGGTGATACGCAGTATTTT	CAIKPGQGARGDTQYF
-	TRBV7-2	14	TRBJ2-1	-	TGTGCCAGCAGCTTAGATGTCGGGTTCAATGAGCAGTTCTTC	CASSLDVGFNEQFF
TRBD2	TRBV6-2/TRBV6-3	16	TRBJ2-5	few	TGTGCCAGCAGTCGTATCCTCCTAGCGGAGGAGGGGACCCAGTACTTC	CASSRILLAEEGTQYF
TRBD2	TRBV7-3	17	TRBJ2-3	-	TGTGCCAGCAGCTCCAGCCCGGGACTAGCGGGCACAGATACGCAGTATTTT	CASSSSPGLAGTDTQYF